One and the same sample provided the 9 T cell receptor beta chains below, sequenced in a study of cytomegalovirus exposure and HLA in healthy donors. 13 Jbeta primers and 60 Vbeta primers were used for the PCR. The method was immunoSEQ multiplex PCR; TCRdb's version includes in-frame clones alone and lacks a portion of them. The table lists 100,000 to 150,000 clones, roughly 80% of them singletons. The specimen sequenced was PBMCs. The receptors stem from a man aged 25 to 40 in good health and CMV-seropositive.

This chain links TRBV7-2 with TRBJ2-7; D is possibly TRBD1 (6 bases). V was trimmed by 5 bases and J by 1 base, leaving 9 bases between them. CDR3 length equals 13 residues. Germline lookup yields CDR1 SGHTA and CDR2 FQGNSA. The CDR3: CASSTDRSYEQYF. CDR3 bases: TGTGCCAGCAGCACGGACAGATCCTACGAGCAGTACTTC.

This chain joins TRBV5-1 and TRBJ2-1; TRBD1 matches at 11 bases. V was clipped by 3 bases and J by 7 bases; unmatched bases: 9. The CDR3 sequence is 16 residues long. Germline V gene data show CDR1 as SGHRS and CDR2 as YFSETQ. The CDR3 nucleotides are TGCGCCAGCAGCTGGAGGACAGGGGGCGCCGATAATGAGCAGTTCTTC. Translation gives CASSWRTGGADNEQFF.

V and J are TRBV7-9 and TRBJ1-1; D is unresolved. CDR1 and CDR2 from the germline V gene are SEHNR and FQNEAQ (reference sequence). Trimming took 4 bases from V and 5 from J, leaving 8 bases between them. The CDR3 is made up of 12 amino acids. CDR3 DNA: TGTGCCAGCAGCTCCCGGTCGACTGAAGCTTTCTTT. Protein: CASSSRSTEAFF.

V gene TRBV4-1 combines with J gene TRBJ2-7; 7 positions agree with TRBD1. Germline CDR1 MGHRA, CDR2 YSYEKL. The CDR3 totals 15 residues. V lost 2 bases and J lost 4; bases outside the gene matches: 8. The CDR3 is CASSQNRGWGYEQYF. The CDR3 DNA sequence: TGCGCCAGCAGCCAAAACAGGGGTTGGGGTTACGAGCAGTACTTC.

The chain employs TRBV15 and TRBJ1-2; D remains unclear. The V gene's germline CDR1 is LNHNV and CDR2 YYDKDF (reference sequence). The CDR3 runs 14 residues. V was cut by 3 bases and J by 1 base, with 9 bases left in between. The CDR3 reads CATSSGGINYGYTF. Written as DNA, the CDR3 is TGTGCCACCAGCAGCGGAGGGATTAACTATGGCTACACCTTC.

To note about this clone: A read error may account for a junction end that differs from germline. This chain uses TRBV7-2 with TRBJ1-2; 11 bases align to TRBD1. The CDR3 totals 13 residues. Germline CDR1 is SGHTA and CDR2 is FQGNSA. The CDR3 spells CASSGQGAKGYTF. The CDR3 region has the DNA TGCGCCAGCAGCGGACAGGGGGCGAAGGGCTACACCTTC.

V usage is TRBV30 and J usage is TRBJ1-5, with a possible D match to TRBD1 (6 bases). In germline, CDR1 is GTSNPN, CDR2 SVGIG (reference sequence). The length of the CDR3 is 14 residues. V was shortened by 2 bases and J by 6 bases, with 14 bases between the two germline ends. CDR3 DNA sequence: TGTGCCTGGAGTCCGGGGGGCAGGGGTCAGCCCCAGCATTTT. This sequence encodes CAWSPGGRGQPQHF.

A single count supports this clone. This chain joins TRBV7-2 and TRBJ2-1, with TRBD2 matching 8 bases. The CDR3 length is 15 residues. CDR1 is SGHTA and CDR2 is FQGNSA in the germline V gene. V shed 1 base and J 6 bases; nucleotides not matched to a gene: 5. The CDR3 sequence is CASSLEGTSGNEQFF. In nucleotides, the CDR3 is TGTGCCAGCAGCTTAGAGGGGACTAGTGGCAATGAGCAGTTCTTC.

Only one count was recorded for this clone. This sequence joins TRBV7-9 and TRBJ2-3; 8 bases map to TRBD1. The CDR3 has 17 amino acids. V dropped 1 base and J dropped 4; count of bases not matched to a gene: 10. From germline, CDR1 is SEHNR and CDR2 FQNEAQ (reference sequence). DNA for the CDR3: TGTGCCAGCAGCTTAGGACCCGGGCAGGGGGCCCCAGATACGCAGTATTTT. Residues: CASSLGPGQGAPDTQYF.